This T cell receptor beta chain was captured in a study of preoperative IRX-2 immunotherapy in early breast cancer. Generated by immunoSEQ multiplex PCR, the TCRdb table keeps only in-frame clones and is missing some. The sample comprises some 3,400 clones, around 80% of which are singletons, and around 7% rests with the top ten. The CDR3 contains 14 residues. Treatment here: preoperative locoregional IRX-2 cytokine immunotherapy. This sequence was found in a human donor with breast cancer. This chain uses TRBV22-1 with TRBJ1-5; the table's D call TRBD1 went unverified against the DNA. TRBV22-1 is marked as a pseudogene. Sequencing used tumor tissue, obtained after IRX-2 immunotherapy. CDR3 sequence reads: CASSGRGRVQPQHF. CDR3 nucleotides: TGTGCCAGCAGTGGCAGGGGGCGCGTTCAGCCCCAGCATTTT.